This T cell receptor (beta chain) was identified in a study of PD-L1 blockade in urothelial cancer. In the study overall: When blood samples were assessed, the median T cell count was 141,255.

The time point denotes: pretreatment peripheral blood. V trimming: 0 bases; J trimming: 4 bases; junction bases outside the gene matches: 12. Germline V gene data show CDR1 as GTSNPN and CDR2 as SVGIG (reference sequence). CDR3 length: 17 residues. The table came from immunoSEQ multiplex PCR; TCRdb's copy has only in-frame clones and leaves some out. Altogether about 63,000 clones are present, around 81% being singletons, with the ten largest covering 4.5% to 6%. This receptor was obtained from a man between 65 and 79 years old with urothelial cancer. The specimen was PBMCs, collected around atezolizumab (anti-PD-L1) treatment. The rearrangement links TRBV30 to TRBJ1-5, with 7 bases matching TRBD1. CDR3: CAWSVQGGQLVNQPQHF. Here the CDR3 DNA reads TGTGCCTGGAGTGTACAAGGGGGACAGTTAGTTAATCAGCCCCAGCATTTT. Combining the CDR3 with reference TRBV30 and TRBJ1-5 gives the whole variable domain SQTIHQWPATLVQPVGSPLSLECTVEGTSNPNLYWYRQAAGRGLQLLFYSVGIGQISSEVPQNLSASRPQDRQFILSSKKLLLSDSGFYLCAWSVQGGQLVNQPQHFGDGTRLSIL.